A selection of T cell receptor beta chains follows, all from one sample in a study of regulatory T cells in long-lasting Graves disease. TCRdb recomputed calls from the multiplex PCR reads with MiXCR, one row per CDR3 protein. The sample records about 530,000 distinct CDR3 sequences, roughly 16% being singletons. The sample was also reused in another study, on T cells in Graves' hyperthyroidism and ophthalmopathy.

The sequencing used peripheral blood mononuclear cells (PBMCs), collected at new diagnosis, from a patient treated with antithyroid drugs. Receptors originate from a woman aged 40 to 65 with Graves disease. The CDR3 runs from the conserved cysteine through the conserved F or W. Fields, in order: J gene, V gene, CDR3 protein.

TRBJ1-2 | TRBV4-2 | CASSQEGGPANGYTF
TRBJ2-7 | TRBV12-3/TRBV12-4 | CATSGPGREQYF
TRBJ2-1 | TRBV3-1 | CASSPQRGEKGYNEQFF
TRBJ2-3 | TRBV30 | CAWTSGADTQYF
TRBJ2-7 | TRBV10-3 | CAISGAGGSYEQYF
TRBJ1-2 | TRBV28 | CASSLGQDLGYTF
TRBJ1-1 | TRBV6-5 | CASSYLRNTEAFF
TRBJ2-2 | TRBV12-3/TRBV12-4 | CAIRQGGTGELFF
TRBJ2-1 | TRBV5-1 | CASRRTDHNEQFF
TRBJ2-7 | TRBV9 | CASSARDSTYEQYF
TRBJ2-7 | TRBV20-1 | CSAGGQSYEQYF
TRBJ1-1 | TRBV12-3/TRBV12-4 | CASIKDGWNTEAFF
TRBJ1-1 | TRBV20-1 | CSAIKGSAAAFF
TRBJ2-2 | TRBV11-3 | CASSSWVGGDTGELFF
TRBJ2-3 | TRBV14 | CASSPGTGRNTQYF
TRBJ2-2 | TRBV7-6 | CAIWDSLNTGELFF
TRBJ2-7 | TRBV2 | CASSVPSGWVSSYEQYF